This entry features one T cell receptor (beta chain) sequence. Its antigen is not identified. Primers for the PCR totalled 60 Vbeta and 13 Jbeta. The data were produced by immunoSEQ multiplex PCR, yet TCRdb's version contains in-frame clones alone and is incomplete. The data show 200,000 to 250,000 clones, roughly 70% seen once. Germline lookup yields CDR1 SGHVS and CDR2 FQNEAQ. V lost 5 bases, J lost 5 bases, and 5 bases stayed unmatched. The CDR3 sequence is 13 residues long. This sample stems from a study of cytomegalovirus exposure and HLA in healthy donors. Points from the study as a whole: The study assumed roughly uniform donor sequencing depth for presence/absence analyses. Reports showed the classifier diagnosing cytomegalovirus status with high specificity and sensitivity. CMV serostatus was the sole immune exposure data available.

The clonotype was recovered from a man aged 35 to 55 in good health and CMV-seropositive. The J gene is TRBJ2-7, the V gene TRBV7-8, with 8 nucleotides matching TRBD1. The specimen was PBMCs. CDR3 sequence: CASSPDRAHEQYF. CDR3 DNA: TGTGCCAGCAGCCCGGACAGGGCCCACGAGCAGTACTTC.